This TCR beta chain came from a study of CD8+ T cells in alopecia areata. For the study at large: Each of the treated patients was given oral tofacitinib, 5 to 10 mg twice daily, for moderate-to-severe alopecia areata. General study points: Scalp samples also contribute reads from the resident alphabeta T cells found in normal skin.

The CDR3 runs to 15 residues. Trimming stripped 4 bases from V and 0 bases from J, with 12 bases between. The germline V gene encodes CDR1 SEHNR and CDR2 FQNEAQ (reference sequence). Once RNA had been extracted, it was reverse transcribed into cDNA to act as the sequencing template. Clones were read by immunoSEQ multiplex PCR, and TCRdb kept only the in-frame ones, dropping some. Of 100,000 to 150,000 clones listed, approximately 53% are singletons. Alopecia areata patients had lesional scalp punch biopsies and peripheral blood taken from them. On this clone: The antigen remains undetermined.

Sequences were derived from CD4+ T cells sorted from blood, sampled at week 0. This chain uses TRBV7-9 with TRBJ1-1; tentative D call: TRBD1 (6 bases). This sequence was found in a human donor with alopecia areata. The CDR3 sequence: CASSYETGMNTEAFF. The CDR3 nucleotides read TGTGCCAGCAGCTACGAGACAGGCATGAACACTGAAGCTTTCTTT. Filled out from reference TRBV7-9 and TRBJ1-1, the complete variable domain reads DTGVSQNPRHKITKRGQNVTFRCDPISEHNRLYWYRQTLGQGPEFLTYFQNEAQLEKSRLLSDRFSAERPKGSFSTLEIQRTEQGDSAMYLCASSYETGMNTEAFFGQGTRLTVV.